The present entry profiles one T cell receptor (beta chain) with its context. Its antigen is not known. These data are taken from a study of cytomegalovirus exposure and HLA in healthy donors. Study results and limitations: Later, an analysis found that TCR clusters from the first cohort tended to co-occur in the 110 or so validation repertoires.

The germline gives CDR1 MNHEY, CDR2 SMNVEV (reference sequence). The CDR3 spans 17 residues. V lost 5 bases and J lost 0; bases outside the gene matches: 10. Repertoires were generated with immunoSEQ multiplex PCR, while TCRdb's copy carries only in-frame clones and drops some. This table holds hundreds of thousands of clones, less than 95% found once. The gene calls are TRBV27 and TRBJ2-7; 10 bases line up with TRBD2. The clonotype originates from a woman in her 30s in good health and CMV-seronegative. The sequenced material came from PBMCs. CDR3 in DNA: TGTGCCAGCAGTAAAGGGACTAGCGCCGAGAGCTCCTACGAGCAGTACTTC. This encodes CASSKGTSAESSYEQYF.